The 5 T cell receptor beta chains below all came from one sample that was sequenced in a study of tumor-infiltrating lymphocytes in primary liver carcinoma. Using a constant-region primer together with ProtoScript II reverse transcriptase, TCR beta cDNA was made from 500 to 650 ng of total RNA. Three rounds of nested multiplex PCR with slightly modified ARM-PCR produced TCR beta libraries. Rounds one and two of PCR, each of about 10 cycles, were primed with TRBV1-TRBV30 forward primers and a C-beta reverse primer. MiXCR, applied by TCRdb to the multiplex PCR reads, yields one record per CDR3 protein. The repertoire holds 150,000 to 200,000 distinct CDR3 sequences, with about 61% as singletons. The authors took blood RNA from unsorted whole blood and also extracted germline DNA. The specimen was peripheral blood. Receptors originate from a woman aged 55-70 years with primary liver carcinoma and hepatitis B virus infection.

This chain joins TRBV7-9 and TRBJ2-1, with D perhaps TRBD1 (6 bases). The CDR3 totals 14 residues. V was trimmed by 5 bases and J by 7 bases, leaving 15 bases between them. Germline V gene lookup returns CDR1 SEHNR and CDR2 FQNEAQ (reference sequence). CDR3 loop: CASSRKQGKNEQFF. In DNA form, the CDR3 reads TGTGCCAGCAGCCGCAAACAGGGTAAGAATGAGCAGTTCTTC. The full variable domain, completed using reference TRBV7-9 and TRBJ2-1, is DTGVSQNPRHKITKRGQNVTFRCDPISEHNRLYWYRQTLGQGPEFLTYFQNEAQLEKSRLLSDRFSAERPKGSFSTLEIQRTEQGDSAMYLCASSRKQGKNEQFFGPGTRLTVL.

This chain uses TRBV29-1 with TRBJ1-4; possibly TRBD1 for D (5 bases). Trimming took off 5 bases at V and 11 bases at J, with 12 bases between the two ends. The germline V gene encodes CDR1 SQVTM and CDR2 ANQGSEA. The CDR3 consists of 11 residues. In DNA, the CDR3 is TGCAGCGTTCGGTCATGGGGCAAACTGTTTTTT. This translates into CSVRSWGKLFF. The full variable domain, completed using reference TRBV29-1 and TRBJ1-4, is SAVISQKPSRDICQRGTSLTIQCQVDSQVTMMFWYRQQPGQSLTLIATANQGSEATYESGFVIDKFPISRPNLTFSTLTVSNMSPEDSSIYLCSVRSWGKLFFGSGTQLSVL.

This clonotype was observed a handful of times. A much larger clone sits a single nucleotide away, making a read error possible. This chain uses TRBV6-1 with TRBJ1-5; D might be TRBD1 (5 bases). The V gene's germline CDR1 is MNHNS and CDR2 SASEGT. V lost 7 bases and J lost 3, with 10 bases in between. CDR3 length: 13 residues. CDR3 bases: TGTGCCAGCAACGCAGGGACCAATCAGCCCCAGCATTTT. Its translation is CASNAGTNQPQHF.

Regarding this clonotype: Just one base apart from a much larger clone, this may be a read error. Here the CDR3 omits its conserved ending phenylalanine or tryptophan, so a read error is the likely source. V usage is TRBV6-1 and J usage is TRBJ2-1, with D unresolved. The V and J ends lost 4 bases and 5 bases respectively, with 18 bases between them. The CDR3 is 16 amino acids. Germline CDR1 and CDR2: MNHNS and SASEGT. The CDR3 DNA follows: TGTGCCAGCAGTGCCAGGACCTCGAGGATTAACAATGAGCAGTTCTTA. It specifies CASSARTSRINNEQFL.

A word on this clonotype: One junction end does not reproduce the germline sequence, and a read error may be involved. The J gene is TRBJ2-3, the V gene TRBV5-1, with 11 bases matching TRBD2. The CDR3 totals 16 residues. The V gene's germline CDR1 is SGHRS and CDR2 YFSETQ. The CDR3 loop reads CASSPGTSGFADTQYF. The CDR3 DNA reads TGTGCCAGCAGCCCCGGGACTAGCGGCTTCGCAGATACGCAGTATTTT.